The entry below gives a single T cell receptor (beta chain) sequence along with its context. The antigen is unknown. The sample comes from a study of shared clonotypes between healthy human individuals. Study-wide background: Donor ages ranged 18 to 49 years: a couple of women, three men. Study-wide results and limits: A handful of donors held 4.5% to 5% of naive CD4 clonotypes in common.

Naive CD8 cells, CD45RO-negative and positively selected for CCR7, excluded terminally differentiated effector memory CD45RA+ cells. Original analysis: Quality scores were absent from the junction-only immunoSEQ sequences, so filtering differed. Sequencing used immunoSEQ multiplex PCR; TCRdb keeps in-frame clones, though not all of them. The DNA gave D and trimming, while V, J and clone size come from that table. The data show millions of clones, with just under 95% seen just once and 1% to 1.3% held by the top ten. Source material: naive CD8+ T cells sorted from blood. This clonotype was sampled from a man aged 18 to 30 in good health.

The CDR3 DNA reads as TGTGCCAGTACCCCAACGGTGTCGAGGCCTGGAGTAAATCAGCCCCAGCATTTT. Its translation is CASTPTVSRPGVNQPQHF. The chain uses TRBV19 and TRBJ1-5; D is undetermined. Germline V gives CDR1 LNHDA, CDR2 SQIVND (reference sequence). This CDR3 spans 18 amino acids. Trimming left V 7 bases short and J 4 bases short, with 26 bases between.